A single sample is the source of the 6 T cell receptor beta chains below, sequenced in a study of cytotoxic CD8 clonotypes in ibrutinib-treated CLL. TCRdb's table, derived via immunoSEQ multiplex PCR, lists solely in-frame clones and lacks some. The table has about 36,000 clones, around 75% seen once. The input for sequencing was PBMCs, taken at disease progression, from a patient treated with ibrutinib. The receptors shown here come from a human donor with chronic lymphocytic leukemia.

This sequence joins TRBV9 and TRBJ2-3; 7 bases line up with TRBD2. Germline V gene data show CDR1 as SGDLS and CDR2 as YYNGEE. CDR3 length: 15 amino acids. J lost 6 bases, V lost 3 bases, and 10 bases had no gene match. The CDR3: CASSASGTGGDTQYF. In nucleotides, the CDR3 is TGTGCCAGCAGCGCCTCCGGGACCGGGGGGGATACGCAGTATTTT.

This chain uses TRBV5-1 with TRBJ2-1, with 8 bases identical to TRBD1. V lost 6 bases and J lost 5; bases outside the gene matches: 7. CDR1 is SGHRS, CDR2 YFSETQ, per germline. This CDR3 region has 14 residues. The CDR3 DNA is TGCGCCAGCACCGACCCACAGGGGGACAATGAGCAGTTCTTC. Protein product: CASTDPQGDNEQFF.

The V gene is TRBV5-1, the J gene TRBJ1-4, with unresolved D. V was clipped by 1 base and J by 2 bases, with 9 bases between them. The CDR3 length is 15 residues. The germline V gene encodes CDR1 SGHRS and CDR2 YFSETQ. The CDR3, as DNA: TGCGCCAGCAGCTTGTTTGGCGGGACTAATGAAAAACTGTTTTTT. Protein: CASSLFGGTNEKLFF.

The rearrangement uses TRBV19 and TRBJ2-7; maybe TRBD1 (6 bases). V was pared by 5 bases and J by 1 base, with 12 bases between. The CDR3 spans 14 residues. CDR1 and CDR2 (germline): LNHDA, SQIVND (reference sequence). CDR3 DNA sequence: TGTGCCAGTAGTCCACCGACAGGTTCCTACGAGCAGTACTTC. It translates to CASSPPTGSYEQYF. Full variable domain (missing parts from reference TRBV19 and TRBJ2-7): DGGITQSPKYLFRKEGQNVTLSCEQNLNHDAMYWYRQDPGQGLRLIYYSQIVNDFQKGDIAEGYSVSREKKESFPLTVTSAQKNPTAFYLCASSPPTGSYEQYFGPGTRLTVT.

V and J are TRBV9 and TRBJ1-2; tentatively, D is TRBD1 (6 bases). Germline CDR1 SGDLS, CDR2 YYNGEE. The CDR3 has 13 residues. Trimming shortened V by 1 base and J by 8 bases, and 12 bases separated the two germline ends. CDR3 loop: CASSVSGASGYTF. CDR3 nucleotide sequence: TGTGCCAGCAGCGTATCGGGGGCCTCCGGCTACACCTTC.

This chain's CDR3 is CASSDHQGHYSNQPQHF. Here the CDR3 DNA reads TGTGCCAGCAGTGACCATCAAGGCCACTATAGCAATCAGCCCCAGCATTTT. This chain uses TRBV6-4 with TRBJ1-5; D remains ambiguous. The germline CDR1 and CDR2 sequences are MRHNA and SNTAGT. The V end was cut by 2 bases, the J end by 0 bases, with 14 bases between. This CDR3 is 17 amino acids long.